This T cell receptor beta chain was obtained from a study of radiation and T cells in renal cell carcinoma. General study results and limits: Baseline intratumoral clonotype presence is unknown without pretreatment biopsies.

Note on this clone: Its specificity is unknown.

Time point described: blood 2 weeks post-SBRT. Treatment meaning: 15 Gy SBRT to primary tumor, nephrectomy 4 weeks later. The patient's renal cell carcinoma had clear cell pathology. Here immunoSEQ multiplex PCR was the method, and the copy in TCRdb shows in-frame clones only, minus some. The table records some 75,000 clones, around 76% of them present only once. CDR3 length: 14 amino acids. The clonotype originates from a man in his 60s with renal cell carcinoma. This specimen was blood, taken from a patient whose treatment included radiotherapy and nephrectomy. The V and J genes are TRBV21-1 and TRBJ2-7; the D call of TRBD2 is as the table states it, not checked on the DNA. TRBV21-1 is listed as a pseudogene. CDR3 bases: TGTGCCAGCAGCAAAAAAGCACCCTACCGCGAGCAGTACTTC. It translates to CASSKKAPYREQYF.